Following are 19 T cell receptor beta chains from one sample sequenced in a study of cytomegalovirus exposure and HLA in healthy donors. The PCR ran on 60 Vbeta and 13 Jbeta primers. Sequencing used immunoSEQ multiplex PCR; TCRdb keeps in-frame clones, though not all of them. Seen here are about 140,000 clones, roughly 75% observed once, and the top ten hold less than 3%. Material: PBMCs. Receptors originate from a female donor in good health and CMV-seronegative.

The chain has TRBV5-1 and TRBJ2-3, with 13 bases fitting TRBD2. The germline CDR1 and CDR2 sequences are SGHRS and YFSETQ. V shed 3 bases and J 1 base; nucleotides not matched to a gene: 8. This CDR3 is built from 18 residues. Written as DNA, the CDR3 is TGCGCCAGCAGCTCCGGGACTAGCGGGATATTTGGCACAGATACGCAGTATTTT. It is translated as CASSSGTSGIFGTDTQYF. Using reference TRBV5-1 and TRBJ2-3 for the parts outside the CDR3, the full variable domain is KAGVTQTPRYLIKTRGQQVTLSCSPISGHRSVSWYQQTPGQGLQFLFEYFSETQRNKGNFPGRFSGRQFSNSRSEMNVSTLELGDSALYLCASSSGTSGIFGTDTQYFGPGTRLTVL.

V usage is TRBV18 and J usage is TRBJ1-1; D may be TRBD1 (5 bases). Germline values: CDR1 KGHSH, CDR2 LQKENI. The CDR3 is made up of 15 amino acids. V lost 0 bases to trimming and J lost 5 bases, with 13 bases between them. The DNA of the CDR3 is TGTGCCAGCTCACCACCGAGCAGGGAAGGAACTGAAGCTTTCTTT. Its translation: CASSPPSREGTEAFF.

This clone came up a few times. The genes are TRBV14 and TRBJ1-1; D is unresolved. Between the trimmed V and J ends, which lost 3 bases and 3 bases, there was a span of 11 bases. The CDR3 is 14 amino acids. The V gene's germline CDR1 is SGHDN and CDR2 FVKESK. The CDR3 loop is CASSHPQPYTEAFF. CDR3 bases: TGTGCCAGCAGCCATCCACAGCCGTACACTGAAGCTTTCTTT.

The CDR3 loop reads CASGISGAFGYTF. In nucleotides, the CDR3 is TGTGCCAGCGGGATTAGCGGGGCATTTGGCTACACCTTC. The V call is TRBV5-6, the J call TRBJ1-2; tentative D call: TRBD1 (5 bases). CDR3 size: 13 residues. Germline V lookup: CDR1 SGHDT, CDR2 YYEEEE. The V end was cut by 7 bases, the J end by 7 bases, with 17 bases between.

The chain combines TRBV19 with TRBJ1-1; D not certain. The CDR3 loop spans 15 amino acids. Germline-derived CDR1 and CDR2 are LNHDA and SQIVND (reference sequence). V was trimmed by 1 base and J by 3 bases, leaving 12 bases between them. CDR3 in DNA: TGTGCCAGTAGTATAGGGTCGGGTACCTACACTGAAGCTTTCTTT. Translated: CASSIGSGTYTEAFF.

The chain has TRBV27 and TRBJ1-4; no clear D. Germline V gene data show CDR1 as MNHEY and CDR2 as SMNVEV (reference sequence). This CDR3 comprises 15 residues. Deletions cut 5 bases from V and 6 bases from J, with 16 bases between. The CDR3 sequence is CASSPSSGGYEKLFF. DNA of the CDR3: TGTGCCAGCAGTCCCTCCTCGGGAGGGTATGAAAAACTGTTTTTT.

The chain combines TRBV5-6 with TRBJ2-1; 8 bases fit TRBD1. Trimming at V came to 4 bases and at J to 0 bases, leaving 3 bases not matched to a gene. Germline values: CDR1 SGHDT, CDR2 YYEEEE. The CDR3 length is 15 residues. CDR3 in DNA: TGTGCCAGCAGCACGGGACAGGCCTCCTACAATGAGCAGTTCTTC. It encodes CASSTGQASYNEQFF.

The rearrangement links TRBV10-3 to TRBJ2-1, with 13 bases aligning to TRBD2. CDR1 ENHRY and CDR2 SYGVKD come from the germline V gene. V gave up 5 bases and J gave up 10 bases; unmatched junction bases: 8. This CDR3 is 15 amino acids long. The CDR3 sequence: CAISQPTSGRGEQFF. The CDR3 DNA reads TGTGCCATCAGTCAGCCCACTAGCGGGAGGGGGGAGCAGTTCTTC.

The chain has TRBV2 and TRBJ1-1; TRBD1 is a possible D gene (6 bases). Between the trimmed V and J ends, which lost 7 bases and 4 bases, there was a span of 19 bases. The CDR3 loop spans 15 amino acids. Germline assignment: CDR1 SNHLY and CDR2 FYNNEI. The CDR3 DNA reads as TGTGCCAGCACAGGGCACGGGACACCAAGCACTGAAGCTTTCTTT. Its translation: CASTGHGTPSTEAFF.

Turning to this clone: At one end, the junction sequence differs from germline, possibly due to a read error. The V call is TRBV11-2, the J call TRBJ1-5, with a possible D match to TRBD1 (5 bases). The CDR3 covers 14 residues. CDR1 and CDR2 (germline): SGHAT, FQNNGV. CDR3 nucleotides: TGTGCCAGCAGCCTAGACAGTTTCAATCAGCCCCAGCATTTT. It encodes CASSLDSFNQPQHF.

The chain recombines TRBV5-4 with TRBJ1-4; 8 positions agree with TRBD1. The CDR3 loop spans 15 amino acids. Germline CDR1 SGHNT, CDR2 YYREEE (reference sequence). The V segment lost 4 bases and the J segment 3 bases; nucleotides outside the gene matches: 5. Here the CDR3 reads CASSAGQGSNEKLFF. CDR3 sequence (DNA): TGTGCCAGCAGCGCAGGACAGGGCTCTAATGAAAAACTGTTTTTT. The complete variable domain, with remaining parts taken from reference TRBV5-4 and TRBJ1-4, reads ETGVTQSPTHLIKTRGQQVTLRCSSQSGHNTVSWYQQALGQGPQFIFQYYREEENGRGNFPPRFSGLQFPNYSSELNVNALELDDSALYLCASSAGQGSNEKLFFGSGTQLSVL.

The chain employs TRBV28 and TRBJ2-3; 9 bases map to TRBD2. CDR1 MDHEN and CDR2 SYDVKM come from the germline V gene. There are 14 residues in the CDR3. The trim removed 7 bases at V and 11 bases at J, leaving 13 bases unmatched. The CDR3 here is CASNPVWREGMQYF. In DNA form, the CDR3 reads TGTGCCAGCAATCCCGTCTGGCGGGAGGGGATGCAGTATTTT.

This chain connects TRBV11-2 to TRBJ2-4; 7 bases line up with TRBD1. With V trimmed by 2 bases and J by 3 bases, 4 bases remained unmatched. Germline V CDR1 and CDR2: SGHAT, FQNNGV. The CDR3 totals 15 residues. The CDR3 is CASSLSPGGKNIQYF. CDR3 nucleotide sequence: TGTGCCAGCAGCTTATCCCCAGGGGGCAAAAACATTCAGTACTTC. The variable domain in full, with the rest retrieved from reference TRBV11-2 and TRBJ2-4, is EAGVAQSPRYKIIEKRQSVAFWCNPISGHATLYWYQQILGQGPKLLIQFQNNGVVDDSQLPKDRFSAERLKGVDSTLKIQPAKLEDSAVYLCASSLSPGGKNIQYFGAGTRLSVL.

The chain is built from TRBV19 and TRBJ2-2; weak D call: TRBD2 (7 bases). Looked up from germline, CDR1 is LNHDA and CDR2 is SQIVND (reference sequence). The CDR3 sequence is 16 residues long. V was trimmed by 1 base and J by 2 bases, leaving 11 bases between them. The CDR3 nucleotides read TGTGCCAGTAGTATAGTCTCGGGGGGCAACACCGGGGAGCTGTTTTTT. Amino acids: CASSIVSGGNTGELFF.

This clone has a handful of counts. The chain couples TRBV7-2 to TRBJ2-3; TRBD2 aligns across 9 bases. Trimming at V came to 2 bases and at J to 3 bases, leaving 9 bases not matched to a gene. This CDR3 has 17 amino acids. Germline CDR1 and CDR2: SGHTA and FQGNSA. The CDR3 DNA reads TGTGCCAGCAGCTTAACCCCACTAGCGGGCAGGACAGATACGCAGTATTTT. This codes for CASSLTPLAGRTDTQYF. Full variable domain (remainder filled in from reference TRBV7-2 and TRBJ2-3): GAGVSQSPSNKVTEKGKDVELRCDPISGHTALYWYRQSLGQGLEFLIYFQGNSAPDKSGLPSDRFSAERTGGSVSTLTIQRTQQEDSAVYLCASSLTPLAGRTDTQYFGPGTRLTVL.

This clone was counted a single time. The V and J genes are TRBV14 and TRBJ2-3; perhaps TRBD2 as D (6 bases). The CDR3 has 14 amino acids. Trimming removed 2 bases at V and 5 bases at J, with 11 bases between. CDR1 and CDR2 (germline): SGHDN, FVKESK. The CDR3: CASSQRGGRDTQYF. The CDR3 nucleotides are TGTGCCAGCAGCCAACGGGGAGGTCGAGATACGCAGTATTTT.

The CDR3 nucleotides are TGTGCCAGCAGCATAGGACAGGGGAAGGGTCCCCAGCATTTT. Translation gives CASSIGQGKGPQHF. This chain uses TRBV7-9 with TRBJ1-5; 9 bases match TRBD1. The CDR3 extends over 14 amino acids. V was clipped by 5 bases and J by 10 bases; unmatched bases: 9. The germline CDR1 and CDR2 sequences are SEHNR and FQNEAQ (reference sequence).

The rearrangement uses TRBV2 and TRBJ1-5, with D possibly being TRBD1 (6 bases). V was pared by 4 bases and J by 5 bases, with 15 bases between. The CDR3 loop spans 15 amino acids. CDR1 and CDR2 from the germline V gene are SNHLY and FYNNEI. CDR3 coding DNA: TGTGCCAGCAGTGTTACGGACAGAGCCGATCAGCCCCAGCATTTT. The encoded protein is CASSVTDRADQPQHF.

This chain uses TRBV28 with TRBJ2-3; a weak D match, TRBD1 (6 bases). Trimming cost V 10 bases and J 2 bases, with 13 bases left between them. CDR1 MDHEN and CDR2 SYDVKM come from the germline V gene. The CDR3 sequence is 13 residues long. CDR3 DNA: TGTGCCACCTCGGACAGTGACACAGATACGCAGTATTTT. Translated, it gives CATSDSDTDTQYF.